A selection of T cell receptor beta chains follows, all from one sample in a study of metastatic and nonmetastatic thyroid tumors. Using MiXCR, TCRdb reanalyzed the PCR reads. Among some 25,000 clones listed, about 20% were seen once. Specimen: blood. The receptors here all came from a female donor with papillary thyroid cancer or a benign thyroid nodule (not recorded which). Some clones in this sample may be carry-over from other donors' samples. Each CDR3 is given with its conserved first and last residue. Fields, in order: V gene, D gene, J gene, clone size, CDR3 protein, CDR3 DNA. D genes are given only for firm matches. Clone size is stated in some rows and not others, as once, few, many or a class when expanded.

v_gene: TRBV6-1
d_gene: TRBD1
j_gene: TRBJ2-7
abundance: few
CDR3aa: CASSSGQGYEQYF
CDR3nt: TGTGCCAGCAGTTCGGGACAGGGGTACGAGCAGTACTTC

v_gene: TRBV2
d_gene: TRBD2
j_gene: TRBJ2-5
abundance: many
CDR3aa: CASRTSGETQYF
CDR3nt: TGTGCCAGCAGGACTAGCGGGGAGACCCAGTACTTC

v_gene: TRBV5-1
d_gene: -
j_gene: TRBJ1-3
abundance: few
CDR3aa: CASRREEDTIYF
CDR3nt: TGCGCCAGCAGAAGAGAGGAGGACACCATATATTTT

v_gene: TRBV15
d_gene: TRBD1
j_gene: TRBJ1-1
abundance: many
CDR3aa: CATSREYRGGRDTEAFF
CDR3nt: TGTGCCACCAGCAGGGAATACAGGGGAGGAAGGGACACTGAAGCTTTCTTT

v_gene: TRBV20-1
d_gene: TRBD1
j_gene: TRBJ1-1
abundance: many
CDR3aa: CSATPTGGDTEAFF
CDR3nt: TGCAGTGCTACGCCTACAGGGGGCGACACTGAAGCTTTCTTT

v_gene: TRBV7-9
d_gene: -
j_gene: TRBJ2-7
abundance: -
CDR3aa: CASSQDLGPAEQYF
CDR3nt: TGTGCCAGCAGCCAAGATCTGGGGCCGGCCGAGCAGTACTTC

v_gene: TRBV9
d_gene: TRBD1
j_gene: TRBJ2-2
abundance: many
CDR3aa: CASSVSQGATGELFF
CDR3nt: TGTGCCAGCAGCGTTTCACAGGGGGCGACCGGGGAGCTGTTTTTT

v_gene: TRBV14
d_gene: -
j_gene: TRBJ2-5
abundance: many
CDR3aa: CASSQRHQETQYF
CDR3nt: TGTGCCAGCAGCCAAAGGCACCAAGAGACCCAGTACTTC

v_gene: TRBV5-5
d_gene: -
j_gene: TRBJ2-7
abundance: many
CDR3aa: CASSPRPGGSYEQYF
CDR3nt: TGTGCCAGCAGCCCGCGCCCTGGGGGCTCCTACGAGCAGTACTTC

v_gene: TRBV12-3/TRBV12-4
d_gene: TRBD1
j_gene: TRBJ2-7
abundance: medium-sized
CDR3aa: CASSGGQGSEQYF
CDR3nt: TGTGCCAGCAGTGGGGGACAGGGAAGCGAGCAGTACTTC

v_gene: TRBV10-2
d_gene: TRBD1
j_gene: TRBJ2-3
abundance: many
CDR3aa: CASSERTGATDTQYF
CDR3nt: TGCGCCAGCAGTGAAAGGACAGGGGCCACAGATACGCAGTATTTT

v_gene: TRBV25-1
d_gene: -
j_gene: TRBJ1-1
abundance: many
CDR3aa: CASSGIADTEAFF
CDR3nt: TGTGCCAGCAGTGGGATTGCGGACACTGAAGCTTTCTTT

v_gene: TRBV7-6
d_gene: -
j_gene: TRBJ1-5
abundance: many
CDR3aa: CASSLSGDQPQHF
CDR3nt: TGTGCCAGCAGCTTATCAGGAGATCAGCCCCAGCATTTT

v_gene: TRBV6-1
d_gene: -
j_gene: TRBJ1-1
abundance: -
CDR3aa: CASSEFGHSEAFF
CDR3nt: TGTGCCAGCAGTGAATTCGGCCATTCTGAAGCGTTCTTT

v_gene: TRBV28
d_gene: -
j_gene: TRBJ1-1
abundance: -
CDR3aa: CASSLPPGHEAFF
CDR3nt: TGTGCCAGCAGTTTACCCCCGGGCCATGAAGCTTTCTTT

v_gene: TRBV4-1
d_gene: -
j_gene: TRBJ1-5
abundance: many
CDR3aa: CASSQDGGLGNQPQHF
CDR3nt: TGCGCCAGCAGCCAAGATGGCGGGCTGGGCAATCAGCCCCAGCATTTT

v_gene: TRBV12-3/TRBV12-4
d_gene: -
j_gene: TRBJ2-4
abundance: many
CDR3aa: CASSFGGKNIQYF
CDR3nt: TGTGCCAGCAGTTTTGGCGGGAAAAACATTCAGTACTTC

v_gene: TRBV19
d_gene: TRBD1
j_gene: TRBJ1-2
abundance: many
CDR3aa: CASTSTGANYGYTF
CDR3nt: TGTGCCAGTACCTCGACAGGGGCTAACTATGGCTACACCTTC

v_gene: TRBV2
d_gene: -
j_gene: TRBJ1-3
abundance: many
CDR3aa: CASKTTGSGNTIYF
CDR3nt: TGTGCCAGCAAGACCACAGGGTCCGGAAACACCATATATTTT

v_gene: TRBV2
d_gene: -
j_gene: TRBJ1-2
abundance: medium-sized
CDR3aa: CASSVSRDIYGYTF
CDR3nt: TGTGCCAGCAGTGTAAGCCGGGACATCTATGGCTACACCTTC

v_gene: TRBV7-9
d_gene: -
j_gene: TRBJ2-5
abundance: many
CDR3aa: CASSLIQGETQYF
CDR3nt: TGTGCCAGCAGCTTAATACAGGGCGAGACCCAGTACTTC

v_gene: TRBV6-2/TRBV6-3
d_gene: -
j_gene: TRBJ2-5
abundance: medium-sized
CDR3aa: CASSYPGDLRETQYF
CDR3nt: TGTGCCAGCAGTTACCCCGGGGATCTTAGGGAGACCCAGTACTTC

v_gene: TRBV18
d_gene: -
j_gene: TRBJ2-7
abundance: -
CDR3aa: CASSPGNGWEQYF
CDR3nt: TGTGCGAGCTCACCCGGCAATGGATGGGAGCAGTACTTC

v_gene: TRBV7-9
d_gene: -
j_gene: TRBJ2-3
abundance: many
CDR3aa: CASSDGADTQYF
CDR3nt: TGTGCCAGTTCCGACGGGGCAGATACGCAGTATTTT

v_gene: TRBV11-2
d_gene: -
j_gene: TRBJ2-3
abundance: -
CDR3aa: CASSTFIGAAPSTDTQYF
CDR3nt: TGTGCCAGCAGCACCTTTATAGGGGCAGCCCCTAGCACAGATACGCAGTATTTT

v_gene: TRBV7-6
d_gene: -
j_gene: TRBJ2-2
abundance: many
CDR3aa: CASSSGLWRNTGELFF
CDR3nt: TGTGCCAGCAGCTCTGGGTTATGGCGGAACACCGGAGAGCTGTTTTTT

v_gene: TRBV12-3/TRBV12-4
d_gene: TRBD2
j_gene: TRBJ2-5
abundance: medium-sized
CDR3aa: CASSLAASGEETQYF
CDR3nt: TGTGCCAGCAGTTTAGCAGCTAGCGGGGAAGAGACCCAGTACTTC

v_gene: TRBV20-1
d_gene: TRBD1
j_gene: TRBJ1-5
abundance: -
CDR3aa: CSARTGFGQPQHF
CDR3nt: TGCAGTGCCCGGACAGGGTTTGGTCAGCCCCAGCATTTT

v_gene: TRBV20-1
d_gene: -
j_gene: TRBJ2-2
abundance: many
CDR3aa: CSAREAGNTGELFF
CDR3nt: TGCAGTGCTAGAGAAGCCGGAAACACCGGGGAGCTGTTTTTT

v_gene: TRBV6-5
d_gene: TRBD2
j_gene: TRBJ2-7
abundance: few
CDR3aa: CASSYTRLAVYEQYF
CDR3nt: TGTGCCAGCAGTTACACCCGACTAGCGGTCTACGAGCAGTACTTC

v_gene: TRBV6-2/TRBV6-3
d_gene: -
j_gene: TRBJ2-2
abundance: few
CDR3aa: CASSRTGELFF
CDR3nt: TGTGCCAGCAGCCGCACCGGGGAGCTGTTTTTT

v_gene: TRBV5-1
d_gene: -
j_gene: TRBJ2-5
abundance: -
CDR3aa: CASSLGTETPMYF
CDR3nt: TGCGCCAGCAGCCTTGGGACCGAGACTCCCATGTACTTC

v_gene: TRBV20-1
d_gene: -
j_gene: TRBJ2-2
abundance: -
CDR3aa: CSAREGGNPGELFF
CDR3nt: TGCAGTGCTAGAGAAGGCGGAAACCCCGGGGAGCTGTTTTTT

v_gene: TRBV3-1
d_gene: -
j_gene: TRBJ1-2
abundance: many
CDR3aa: CASSHLNLNYGYTF
CDR3nt: TGTGCCAGCAGCCATCTCAACCTGAATTATGGCTACACCTTC

v_gene: TRBV6-2/TRBV6-3
d_gene: -
j_gene: TRBJ1-5
abundance: many
CDR3aa: CASKFDGNQPQHF
CDR3nt: TGTGCCAGCAAGTTTGACGGTAACCAGCCCCAGCATTTT

v_gene: TRBV30
d_gene: TRBD1
j_gene: TRBJ1-1
abundance: many
CDR3aa: CAWGQGNAEAFF
CDR3nt: TGTGCCTGGGGACAGGGTAACGCTGAAGCTTTCTTT

v_gene: TRBV28
d_gene: TRBD1
j_gene: TRBJ2-7
abundance: -
CDR3aa: CASSFMGTVAYEQYF
CDR3nt: TGTGCCAGCAGTTTCATGGGGACAGTCGCCTACGAGCAGTACTTC

v_gene: TRBV6-1
d_gene: TRBD1
j_gene: TRBJ2-3
abundance: few
CDR3aa: CAISVRDRGTDTQYF
CDR3nt: TGTGCCATCAGCGTCCGGGACAGGGGAACAGATACGCAGTATTTT

v_gene: TRBV11-3
d_gene: -
j_gene: TRBJ2-2
abundance: many
CDR3aa: CASRATGTGELFF
CDR3nt: TGTGCCAGCAGAGCTACCGGCACCGGGGAGCTGTTTTTT

v_gene: TRBV5-1
d_gene: -
j_gene: TRBJ2-3
abundance: -
CDR3aa: CASSLRYPDSTDTQYF
CDR3nt: TGCGCCAGCAGCTTACGTTACCCGGACAGCACAGATACGCAGTATTTT

v_gene: TRBV12-3/TRBV12-4
d_gene: TRBD1
j_gene: TRBJ1-2
abundance: -
CDR3aa: CASSKRQGTVYGYTF
CDR3nt: TGTGCCAGCAGTAAAAGACAGGGAACAGTATATGGCTACACCTTC

v_gene: TRBV20-1
d_gene: TRBD2
j_gene: TRBJ2-7
abundance: once
CDR3aa: CSARDLTSGGTYEQYF
CDR3nt: TGCAGTGCTAGAGATCTGACTAGCGGCGGAACCTACGAGCAGTACTTC

v_gene: TRBV18
d_gene: TRBD2
j_gene: TRBJ2-2
abundance: many
CDR3aa: CATHGGSGELFF
CDR3nt: TGTGCCACCCACGGCGGGAGCGGGGAGCTGTTTTTT

v_gene: TRBV5-8
d_gene: TRBD1
j_gene: TRBJ1-6
abundance: many
CDR3aa: CASSLDRDRSSYNSPLHF
CDR3nt: TGTGCCAGCAGCTTGGATCGGGACAGGAGCTCCTATAATTCACCCCTCCACTTT

v_gene: TRBV5-6
d_gene: -
j_gene: TRBJ2-7
abundance: -
CDR3aa: CASSFRKGYEQYF
CDR3nt: TGTGCCAGCAGCTTCCGCAAAGGCTACGAGCAGTACTTC

v_gene: TRBV20-1
d_gene: -
j_gene: TRBJ1-6
abundance: -
CDR3aa: CSATAPGTNSRLPF
CDR3nt: TGCAGTGCTACTGCCCCCGGGACTAATTCACGCCTCCCCTTT

v_gene: TRBV28
d_gene: -
j_gene: TRBJ2-7
abundance: few
CDR3aa: CASSSAETRSSYEQYF
CDR3nt: TGTGCCAGCAGTTCAGCTGAGACGCGGAGCTCCTACGAGCAGTACTTC

v_gene: TRBV20-1
d_gene: TRBD1
j_gene: TRBJ1-1
abundance: -
CDR3aa: CSADRVNTEAFF
CDR3nt: TGCAGTGCGGACAGGGTCAACACTGAAGCTTTCTTT